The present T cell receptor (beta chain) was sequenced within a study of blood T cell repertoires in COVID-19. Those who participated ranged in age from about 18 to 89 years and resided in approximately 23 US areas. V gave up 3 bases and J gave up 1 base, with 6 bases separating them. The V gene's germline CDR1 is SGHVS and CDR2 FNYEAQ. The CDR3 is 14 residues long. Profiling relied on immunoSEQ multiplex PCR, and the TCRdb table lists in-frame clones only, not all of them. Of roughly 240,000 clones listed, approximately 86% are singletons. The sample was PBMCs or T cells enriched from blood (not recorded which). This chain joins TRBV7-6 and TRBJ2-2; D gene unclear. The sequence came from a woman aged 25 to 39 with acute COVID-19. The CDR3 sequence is CASSFTRNTGELFF. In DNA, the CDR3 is TGTGCCAGCAGCTTTACGCGGAACACCGGGGAGCTGTTTTTT.